The clone carrying this T cell receptor (beta chain) occurred once. As yet, its antigen is unknown. A far bigger clonotype differs at one base, so this is likely a read error. This record comes from a study of shared clonotypes between healthy human individuals. Study-level background: Donors consisted of a couple of women and a few men between 18 and 49. Whole-study results and caveats: Since donors were few, the genetic and exposure-history diversity represented was limited.

The CDR3 runs 17 residues. With ten immunoSEQ deep assay plates, unsorted PBMC DNA underwent sequencing. The table came from immunoSEQ multiplex PCR; TCRdb's copy has only in-frame clones and leaves some out. In the table there are approximately 510,000 clones, 70% to 80% of which are singletons. The sequence came from a middle-aged woman in good health. Some clones in this sample may be carry-over from other donors' samples. Sequenced: PBMCs. The gene calls are TRBV21-1 and TRBJ2-1; the D call TRBD2 from the table was never checked on the DNA. TRBV21-1 is a recognized pseudogene. The CDR3 DNA reads TGTGCCACCCAAATAAAGGAACAGCGGACCAATTACAATGAGCAGTTCTTC. This encodes CATQIKEQRTNYNEQFF.